The T cell receptor (beta chain) under discussion was sequenced for a study of T cell clonality in common variable immunodeficiency. Only in-frame clones appear in the TCRdb table, and some are missing; sequencing was by immunoSEQ multiplex PCR. Sampling found about 52,000 clones, none seen once. This clone has a count of ten or more. Its cognate antigen is unknown. Heparinized whole blood, 5 to 8 ml, came from each donor. Study conclusions and caveats: Shared TCRbeta clones were fewer between CVID subjects than controls.

This receptor was obtained from a person between 18 and 75 years old in good health. The sample taken for sequencing was peripheral blood mononuclear cells.

The CDR3 sequence is CASSLFQQGPYEQYF. CDR3 DNA (partial): TGTGCCAGCTCACTTTTTCAACAGGGGCCCTACGAG. The rearrangement joins TRBV18 to TRBJ2-7; 7 bases are a match to TRBD1. The CDR3 goes on 3 residues after the read ends, and that part is filled in from the germline J gene. The CDR3 length is 15 residues. The junction had 8 bases not matched to a gene; V was cut back by 4 bases and J by 2 bases. Per germline, CDR1 KGHSH and CDR2 LQKENI.